The 4 T cell receptor beta chains below come from one sample, sequenced in a study of identifying expanded T cells in peripheral blood. TCRdb keeps only in-frame clones here, not all; method: immunoSEQ multiplex PCR. Found here are under 120,000 clones, around 88% of them singletons; the top ten hold roughly 15%. Sequenced sample: blood. These receptors were taken from a person between 18 and 70 years old in good health.

This chain links TRBV23-1 with TRBJ2-7; 13 bases fit TRBD2. TRBV23-1 is given ORF status, its function remaining uncertain. V lost 0 bases to trimming and J lost 11 bases; unmatched junction nucleotides: 10. The CDR3 extends over 16 amino acids. The CDR3: CASSQSRELAGGVKYF. CDR3 DNA: TGCGCCAGCAGTCAATCAAGAGAACTAGCGGGGGGGGTCAAGTACTTC.

The V gene is TRBV7-6, the J gene TRBJ2-1; D perhaps matches TRBD1 (6 bases). V was trimmed by 4 bases and J by 9 bases, leaving 16 bases between them. Germline V gene sequence: CDR1 SGHVS, CDR2 FNYEAQ. CDR3 length: 14 amino acids. The chain's CDR3 is CASSSLDRGSEQFF. CDR3 DNA sequence: TGTGCCAGCAGCTCATTGGACAGAGGCAGTGAGCAGTTCTTC. Using reference TRBV7-6 and TRBJ2-1 for the parts outside the CDR3, the full variable domain is GAGVSQSPRYKVTKRGQDVALRCDPISGHVSLYWYRQALGQGPEFLTYFNYEAQQDKSGLPNDRFSAERPEGSISTLTIQRTEQRDSAMYRCASSSLDRGSEQFFGPGTRLTVL.

V gene TRBV6-5 combines with J gene TRBJ1-6, with a possible D match to TRBD1 (6 bases). The ends were cut back, 2 bases at V and 6 bases at J, with 8 bases in the middle. Germline CDR1 is MNHEY and CDR2 is SVGAGI. The CDR3 contains 14 residues. Here the CDR3 DNA reads TGTGCCAGCAGTTACGGGGGGCGTAATTCACCCCTCCACTTT. It encodes CASSYGGRNSPLHF.

V is TRBV4-2 and J is TRBJ2-5; tentatively, D is TRBD1 (5 bases). From germline, CDR1 is LGHNA and CDR2 YNFKEQ. Between the trimmed V and J ends, which lost 3 bases and 5 bases, there was a span of 19 bases. CDR3 length equals 16 residues. The DNA for the CDR3 is TGTGCCAGCAGCCAGATGGACGGGCCAGGGCTGGAGACCCAGTACTTC. Translation gives CASSQMDGPGLETQYF.